A single sample gave rise to the 32 T cell receptor beta chains below, sequenced in a study of blood T cell repertoires in COVID-19 (dated by TCRdb to about 2020). The method was the immunoSEQ multiplex PCR assay. The table was pulled from immuneACCESS by TCRdb, which kept in-frame rearrangements only. Such tables lose some clones; where checked, under half of the loss comes from unresolved V genes, and the rest has no known cause. The table for this sample lists more than 55,000 clones; roughly 90% of them were counted only once. Together, the top ten hold about 15% of the sample. The sample taken for sequencing was peripheral blood. Every receptor here comes from a man at least 80 years old with acute or convalescent COVID-19.

This chain joins TRBV5-6 and TRBJ2-1, with a tentative D call TRBD1 (6 bases). The V and J ends lost 0 bases and 8 bases respectively, with 9 bases between them. CDR1 and CDR2 (germline): SGHDT, YYEEEE. The length of the CDR3 is 13 residues. The CDR3 reads CASSLETGDEQFF. CDR3 nucleotide sequence: TGTGCCAGCAGCTTGGAGACAGGAGATGAGCAGTTCTTC.

The rearrangement links TRBV2 to TRBJ2-5, with unresolved D. CDR3 size: 11 residues. The germline V and J ends were trimmed by 6 bases and 2 bases, with 4 bases remaining between them. The germline gives CDR1 SNHLY, CDR2 FYNNEI. CDR3 in DNA: TGTGCCAGCAGGAGGCAAGAGACCCAGTACTTC. Translated, it gives CASRRQETQYF.

V usage is TRBV5-1 and J usage is TRBJ1-2, with D possibly TRBD1 on 5 matching bases. V gave up 0 bases and J gave up 8 bases, with 17 bases separating them. Germline values: CDR1 SGHRS, CDR2 YFSETQ. The CDR3 extends over 15 amino acids. The CDR3 loop is CASSLDPQGAAGYTF. The CDR3 DNA reads TGCGCCAGCAGCTTGGACCCACAAGGGGCGGCGGGCTACACCTTC.

This sequence joins TRBV3-1 (or the pseudogene TRBV3-2) and TRBJ1-5; 7 bases align to TRBD1. The CDR3 totals 15 residues. With V trimmed by 1 base and J by 6 bases, 6 bases remained unmatched. The germline CDR1 and CDR2 sequences are LGHDT and YNNKEL (reference sequence). This CDR3 is CASSQASPGGQPQHF. The CDR3 DNA sequence: TGTGCCAGCAGCCAAGCATCCCCAGGGGGTCAGCCCCAGCATTTT.

The chain couples TRBV19 to TRBJ2-5, with D possibly matching TRBD1 (6 bases). V lost 6 bases to trimming and J lost 4 bases, with 15 bases between them. The CDR3 sequence is 14 residues long. Germline CDR1 is LNHDA and CDR2 is SQIVND (reference sequence). CDR3: CASRTTGPPETQYF. The CDR3 DNA is TGTGCCAGTAGGACAACAGGGCCCCCAGAGACCCAGTACTTC.

This chain links TRBV11-2 with TRBJ2-1; no firm D call. The CDR3 is 15 residues long. The ends were cut back, 0 bases at V and 0 bases at J, with 6 bases in the middle. Per the germline V gene, CDR1 is SGHAT and CDR2 is FQNNGV. The CDR3 coding sequence is TGTGCCAGCAGCTTAGATAGGAGCTCCTACAATGAGCAGTTCTTC. Protein: CASSLDRSSYNEQFF.

Points on this clone: The junction shows a germline mismatch at one end, possibly a read error. The rearrangement links TRBV7-7 to TRBJ2-5, with TRBD1 matching over 8 bases. The CDR3 covers 13 residues. Germline V gene lookup returns CDR1 SSHAT and CDR2 FNYEAQ (reference sequence). The CDR3 is CASSSTGGETQYF. DNA of the CDR3: TGTGCTAGCAGCTCTACAGGGGGAGAGACCCAGTACTTC.

The chain uses TRBV29-1 and TRBJ2-3, with 7 bases that match TRBD2. This CDR3 contains 12 residues. Per germline, CDR1 SQVTM and CDR2 ANQGSEA. V lost 5 bases to trimming and J lost 2 bases; unmatched junction nucleotides: 1. In DNA form, the CDR3 reads TGCAGCGTTCGGGGGGACACAGATACGCAGTATTTT. Amino acids: CSVRGDTDTQYF.

The V and J genes are TRBV7-2 and TRBJ1-1, with 7 bases aligning to TRBD1. With 4 bases clipped from V and 6 bases from J, the junction kept 2 bases outside the gene matches. This CDR3 contains 12 residues. Per germline, CDR1 SGHTA and CDR2 FQGNSA. As DNA, the CDR3 is TGTGCCAGCAGCTCCGACAGGGCTGAAGCTTTCTTT. This encodes CASSSDRAEAFF.

The chain combines TRBV6-6 with TRBJ2-2; 10 bases match TRBD2. After removal of 9 bases from V and 5 bases from J, the junction contained 12 bases not matched to a gene. Germline lookup yields CDR1 MNHNY and CDR2 SVGAGI (reference sequence). This CDR3 contains 16 residues. The CDR3 sequence: CASLTSGDARTGELFF. The CDR3, as DNA: TGTGCCAGTCTAACTAGCGGGGATGCGAGGACCGGGGAGCTGTTTTTT.

This chain connects TRBV12-3 or TRBV12-4 to TRBJ2-7; TRBD1 matches at 7 bases. The CDR3 consists of 12 residues. J was trimmed by 11 bases and V by 6 bases; bases with no gene match: 10. The CDR3 spells CASRYNRGDKYF. The CDR3 DNA sequence: TGTGCCAGCAGATACAACAGGGGAGATAAGTACTTC.

V and J are TRBV18 and TRBJ1-2; D gene uncertain. V shed 1 base and J shed 0 bases, with 9 bases lying between them. CDR3 length equals 15 residues. Germline loops: CDR1 KGHSH, CDR2 LQKENI. The DNA for the CDR3 is TGTGCCAGCTCACCACAGGAAACTACTAACTATGGCTACACCTTC. Translating gives CASSPQETTNYGYTF. Looking up the rest from reference TRBV18 and TRBJ1-2 gives the full variable domain: NAGVMQNPRHLVRRRGQEARLRCSPMKGHSHVYWYRQLPEEGLKFMVYLQKENIIDESGMPKERFSAEFPKEGPSILRIQQVVRGDSAAYFCASSPQETTNYGYTFGSGTRLTVV.

The chain is built from TRBV20-1 and TRBJ1-2, with 9 bases identical to TRBD1. Germline loops: CDR1 DFQATT, CDR2 SNEGSKA (reference sequence). Unmatched junction bases numbered 3, after V lost 3 bases and J lost 4 bases. CDR3 size: 13 residues. For the CDR3, the DNA is TGCAGTGCTAGTACAGGGGGCGCCTATGGCTACACCTTC. This translates into CSASTGGAYGYTF.

V is TRBV6-1 and J is TRBJ1-2, with D hard to call. CDR3 length: 14 residues. Germline V gene data show CDR1 as MNHNS and CDR2 as SASEGT. The germline V and J ends were trimmed by 5 bases and 1 base, with 11 bases remaining between them. For the CDR3, the DNA is TGTGCCAGCAGTAACCGCGGGAGTAACTATGGCTACACCTTC. Translated: CASSNRGSNYGYTF.

The J gene is TRBJ2-7, the V gene TRBV23-1, with 9 bases matching TRBD1. TRBV23-1 is an open reading frame whose function is uncertain. CDR3 length equals 13 residues. Germline trimming cut 8 bases from V and 3 bases from J; bases unmatched to any gene: 5. The CDR3 here is CASGTGFVYEQYF. CDR3 nucleotide sequence: TGCGCCAGCGGGACAGGGTTCGTCTACGAGCAGTACTTC.

The J gene is TRBJ2-3, the V gene TRBV5-1; TRBD2 agrees at 8 bases. Germline-derived CDR1 and CDR2 are SGHRS and YFSETQ. V shed 5 bases, J shed 2 bases, and the junction held 4 bases outside the gene matches. The CDR3 consists of 14 residues. CDR3 DNA: TGCGCCAGCAGTGGCGGGGGGCCCACAGATACGCAGTATTTT. It codes for CASSGGGPTDTQYF.

This clone was seen a single time. The chain employs TRBV6-5 and TRBJ1-2; 7 nucleotides agree with TRBD1. The ends lost 6 bases at V and 4 bases at J; junction bases unmatched: 8. The CDR3 length is 14 residues. Germline CDR1 is MNHEY and CDR2 is SVGAGI. CDR3 nucleotides: TGTGCCAGCAGCCAGACAGGGACGGGCTATGGCTACACCTTC. Residues: CASSQTGTGYGYTF.

The chain couples TRBV28 to TRBJ2-2, with TRBD2 matching over 7 bases. CDR1 is MDHEN, CDR2 SYDVKM, per germline. The CDR3 has 13 residues. The J segment lost 4 bases and the V segment lost 7 bases, leaving 3 bases of the junction unmatched. CDR3 nucleotide sequence: TGTGCCAGCAATGGCGGGGGCACCGGGGAGCTGTTTTTT. Residues: CASNGGGTGELFF.

The J gene is TRBJ2-3, the V gene TRBV3-1 (or the pseudogene TRBV3-2), with no clear D. V dropped 0 bases and J dropped 4 bases, with 11 bases sitting between them. This CDR3 has 15 amino acids. Germline V CDR1 and CDR2: LGHDT, YNNKEL (reference sequence). The CDR3 bases are TGTGCCAGCAGCCAAGATGTGGCTAGTGCAGATACGCAGTATTTT. This gives the protein CASSQDVASADTQYF.

The DNA of the CDR3 is TGTGCCAGCAGGCAACAGGGGGCTGGCGGCTACACCTTC. This sequence encodes CASRQQGAGGYTF. The chain employs TRBV6-5 and TRBJ1-2; 9 bases align to TRBD1. CDR3 length: 13 amino acids. The V segment lost 6 bases and the J segment 8 bases; nucleotides outside the gene matches: 7. Germline CDR1 MNHEY, CDR2 SVGAGI.

The chain combines TRBV5-4 with TRBJ2-7; D might be TRBD1 (6 bases). In germline, CDR1 is SGHNT, CDR2 YYREEE (reference sequence). The ends were cut back, 5 bases at V and 3 bases at J, with 21 bases in the middle. This CDR3 region has 16 residues. The CDR3 here is CASSAGEFGMVYEQYF. CDR3 coding DNA: TGTGCCAGCAGTGCAGGGGAATTTGGGATGGTCTACGAGCAGTACTTC.

The chain employs TRBV7-9 and TRBJ2-1; tentative D call: TRBD2 (6 bases). The CDR3 has 17 amino acids. Trimming took 6 bases from V and 0 from J, leaving 18 bases between them. Germline V lookup: CDR1 SEHNR, CDR2 FQNEAQ (reference sequence). The CDR3 DNA reads as TGTGCCAGCAGTCATGGTGGCGGGGCCCCCTCCTACAATGAGCAGTTCTTC. Translating it yields CASSHGGGAPSYNEQFF.

The DNA of the CDR3 is TGTGCCAGCAGCCCCCCCCGGGACAATGAGCAGTTCTTC. It specifies CASSPPRDNEQFF. The genes are TRBV7-6 and TRBJ2-1; D is ambiguous. This CDR3 spans 13 amino acids. The germline gives CDR1 SGHVS, CDR2 FNYEAQ. V was cut by 5 bases and J by 5 bases, with 10 bases left in between.

This clone turned up a few times. This rearrangement joins TRBV19 to TRBJ1-5, with 8 bases matching TRBD1. There are 15 residues in the CDR3. CDR1 is LNHDA and CDR2 is SQIVND in the germline V gene (reference sequence). Unmatched junction bases numbered 7, after V lost 5 bases and J lost 4 bases. The CDR3 sequence: CASSLGTGLNQPQHF. The CDR3 DNA reads as TGTGCCAGTAGTCTCGGGACAGGATTAAATCAGCCCCAGCATTTT. Supplemented by reference TRBV19 and TRBJ1-5, the full variable domain reads DGGITQSPKYLFRKEGQNVTLSCEQNLNHDAMYWYRQDPGQGLRLIYYSQIVNDFQKGDIAEGYSVSREKKESFPLTVTSAQKNPTAFYLCASSLGTGLNQPQHFGDGTRLSIL.

The CDR3 spells CASSHLTGGRDTIYF. The CDR3 nucleotides are TGTGCCAGCAGCCACTTGACAGGGGGCAGAGACACCATATATTTT. The gene calls are TRBV14 and TRBJ1-3; 10 nucleotides match TRBD1. Germline lookup yields CDR1 SGHDN and CDR2 FVKESK. This CDR3 is 15 amino acids long. With V trimmed by 3 bases and J by 8 bases, 7 bases remained unmatched.

The chain carries TRBV10-3 and TRBJ2-7; D may be TRBD1 (5 bases). Per germline, CDR1 ENHRY and CDR2 SYGVKD. The V and J ends lost 11 bases and 4 bases respectively, with 18 bases between them. CDR3 length: 13 amino acids. CDR3 amino acids: CASSLGPGYEQYF. The CDR3 region has the DNA TGTGCCTCTAGTTTGGGGCCAGGGTACGAGCAGTACTTC.

This chain links TRBV28 with TRBJ2-2; D uncertain. This CDR3 is built from 14 residues. Germline CDR1 reads MDHEN; CDR2 reads SYDVKM. V was pared by 9 bases and J by 2 bases, with 13 bases between. This chain's CDR3 is CASCIVGNTGELFF. CDR3 sequence (DNA): TGTGCCAGTTGCATAGTCGGTAACACCGGGGAGCTGTTTTTT.

The chain joins TRBV7-6 to TRBJ2-3; a possible D gene is TRBD2 (6 bases). V was clipped by 4 bases and J by 1 base, with 9 bases between them. Per the germline V gene, CDR1 is SGHVS and CDR2 is FNYEAQ. There are 14 residues in the CDR3. The CDR3 reads CASSSRLGTDTQYF. DNA for the CDR3: TGTGCCAGCAGCTCTCGACTAGGCACAGATACGCAGTATTTT.

The chain employs TRBV7-9 and TRBJ1-5; 7 nucleotides match TRBD1. CDR3 length equals 18 residues. The junction had 14 bases not matched to a gene; V was cut back by 6 bases and J by 0 bases. The germline V gene encodes CDR1 SEHNR and CDR2 FQNEAQ (reference sequence). The DNA of the CDR3 is TGTGCCAGCAGTCAAACCCTTACCAGGGGGTATAGCAATCAGCCCCAGCATTTT. Amino acid sequence: CASSQTLTRGYSNQPQHF.

The rearrangement links TRBV6-1 to TRBJ1-5; possibly TRBD1 for D (6 bases). Trimming took off 2 bases at V and 7 bases at J, with 15 bases between the two ends. Germline assignment: CDR1 MNHNS and CDR2 SASEGT. This CDR3 is 15 amino acids long. CDR3 sequence reads: CASSETGGGRQPQHF. The CDR3 nucleotides read TGTGCCAGCAGTGAAACGGGAGGGGGACGCCAGCCCCAGCATTTT.

The genes are TRBV6-2 or TRBV6-3 and TRBJ1-1; TRBD1 might be the D (6 bases). From germline, CDR1 is MNHEY and CDR2 SVGEGT. There are 16 residues in the CDR3. Between the trimmed V and J ends, which lost 5 bases and 2 bases, there was a span of 18 bases. The CDR3 sequence is CASSNAAGGGNTEAFF. In DNA form, the CDR3 reads TGTGCCAGCAGTAACGCAGCGGGGGGCGGAAACACTGAAGCTTTCTTT.

The gene calls are TRBV12-3 or TRBV12-4 and TRBJ1-2; a possible D gene is TRBD1 (5 bases). The CDR3 has 12 residues. V was shortened by 5 bases and J by 5 bases, with 9 bases between the two germline ends. DNA for the CDR3: TGTGCCAGCAGTCTCAGACAGTATGGCTACACCTTC. It is translated as CASSLRQYGYTF.